This TCR beta chain was sequenced during a study of blood T cell repertoires in COVID-19. Study as a whole: There were acute and convalescent COVID-19 samples, and they came from the United States, Italy and Spain.

The CDR3 spans 18 residues. The germline V gene has CDR1 SGHTS and CDR2 YDEGEE. V was clipped by 4 bases and J by 7 bases, with 27 bases between them. Sequencing was performed with immunoSEQ multiplex PCR; in TCRdb, only in-frame clones are kept and a portion is missing. The sample consists of over 300,000 clones, around 89% of them appearing once. The sequence was collected from a man younger than 30 with active or convalescent COVID-19. The chain recombines TRBV5-8 with TRBJ1-5, with D possibly TRBD1 on 5 matching bases. Sequencing was performed on peripheral blood. CDR3 amino acids: CASSRAPILVRAYQPQHF. The CDR3 DNA reads TGTGCCAGCAGCCGAGCTCCGATATTGGTCAGGGCGTACCAGCCCCAGCATTTT.